Listed below are T cell receptor beta chains from one sample, sequenced in a study of metastatic and nonmetastatic thyroid tumors. Via MiXCR, TCRdb re-called the PCR reads. The sample holds 25,000 to 35,000 clones, about a sixth seen once. What was sequenced was blood. These receptors all come from a female donor with papillary thyroid cancer or a benign thyroid nodule (not recorded which). Some clones in this sample may be carry-over from other donors' samples. The CDR3 runs from the conserved cysteine through the conserved F or W. D genes are given only for firm matches. Clone size appears in some rows only: once, few, many, or a class for an expanded clone.

CDR3nt: TGTGCCAGCAGCCAAGAGTTGCACTCCTACGAGCAGTACTTC
CDR3aa: CASSQELHSYEQYF
j_gene: TRBJ2-7
v_gene: TRBV14
abundance: NA
d_gene: NA

CDR3nt: TGCGCCAGCAGCCAAGAGGAGGACACTGAGGCTTTCTTT
CDR3aa: CASSQEEDTEAFF
j_gene: TRBJ1-1
v_gene: TRBV4-1
abundance: NA
d_gene: NA

CDR3nt: TGTGCCAGTCTGCCCACTAGCGGGATTTCCGGAGAGCTGTTTTTT
CDR3aa: CASLPTSGISGELFF
j_gene: TRBJ2-2
v_gene: TRBV19
abundance: NA
d_gene: TRBD2

CDR3nt: TGTGCCAGCAAGGTGGGACTAGCAGTCTACGAGCAGTACTTC
CDR3aa: CASKVGLAVYEQYF
j_gene: TRBJ2-7
v_gene: TRBV27
abundance: medium-sized
d_gene: TRBD2

CDR3nt: TGTGCCAGTGCACCGGGAACCATTGTCGCTGGCTACACCTTC
CDR3aa: CASAPGTIVAGYTF
j_gene: TRBJ1-2
v_gene: TRBV19
abundance: many
d_gene: NA

CDR3nt: TGTGCCAGCAGCCAGACGGTCTCCTATAATTCACCCCTCCACTTT
CDR3aa: CASSQTVSYNSPLHF
j_gene: TRBJ1-6
v_gene: TRBV5-6
abundance: many
d_gene: NA

CDR3nt: TGTGCCAGCAACGGACTAGCGGGACGGGTCAATGAGCAGTTCTTC
CDR3aa: CASNGLAGRVNEQFF
j_gene: TRBJ2-1
v_gene: TRBV12-3/TRBV12-4
abundance: NA
d_gene: TRBD2

CDR3nt: TGTGCCAGCAGCTTGGAGTTGGTCGGCAGGGGGAAAACTGAAGCTTTCTTT
CDR3aa: CASSLELVGRGKTEAFF
j_gene: TRBJ1-1
v_gene: TRBV5-6
abundance: many
d_gene: TRBD1

CDR3nt: TGTGCCAGCAGCCTGGGACATGTAAATCAGCCCCAGCATTTT
CDR3aa: CASSLGHVNQPQHF
j_gene: TRBJ1-5
v_gene: TRBV7-8
abundance: many
d_gene: NA

CDR3nt: TGTGCCAGCAGTTCCACAGGGGACTATCACATCACAGTTACGCTGTATTTT
CDR3aa: CASSSTGDYHITVTLYF
j_gene: TRBJ2-3
v_gene: TRBV12-3/TRBV12-4
abundance: NA
d_gene: NA

CDR3nt: TGCGCCAGCCAACAGGGGTTCGGCTCTGGAAACACCATATATTTT
CDR3aa: CASQQGFGSGNTIYF
j_gene: TRBJ1-3
v_gene: TRBV5-1
abundance: many
d_gene: TRBD1

CDR3nt: TGTGCCTGGTCGAAACAACCAAAGGACACCATATATTTT
CDR3aa: CAWSKQPKDTIYF
j_gene: TRBJ1-3
v_gene: TRBV30
abundance: many
d_gene: NA

CDR3nt: TGTGCCAGTAGTATTACCGGGACAGTGGAGCGGTATTTT
CDR3aa: CASSITGTVERYF
j_gene: TRBJ2-3
v_gene: TRBV19
abundance: many
d_gene: TRBD1

CDR3nt: TGTGCCAGCAGTGGCGGGGGTGTCCGCTCTGGGGCCAACGTCCTGACTTTC
CDR3aa: CASSGGGVRSGANVLTF
j_gene: TRBJ2-6
v_gene: TRBV7-6
abundance: many
d_gene: TRBD2

CDR3nt: TGTGCCCTTTCCTCCTCCGGGACAGGGTACGAGCAGTACTTC
CDR3aa: CALSSSGTGYEQYF
j_gene: TRBJ2-7
v_gene: TRBV10-3
abundance: medium-sized
d_gene: TRBD1

CDR3nt: TGTGCCAGCAGTCTCCTTTTCAGCTCCGGGGCCAACGTCCTGACTTTC
CDR3aa: CASSLLFSSGANVLTF
j_gene: TRBJ2-6
v_gene: TRBV28
abundance: many
d_gene: NA

CDR3nt: TGTGCCATCAGTGGATCCAGGGACAATAACAATCAGCCCCAGCATTTT
CDR3aa: CAISGSRDNNNQPQHF
j_gene: TRBJ1-5
v_gene: TRBV10-3
abundance: many
d_gene: NA

CDR3nt: TGCAGCGCCGGGACTAGCGGGGGTACTAGCACAGATACGCAGTATTTT
CDR3aa: CSAGTSGGTSTDTQYF
j_gene: TRBJ2-3
v_gene: TRBV29-1
abundance: few
d_gene: TRBD2

CDR3nt: TGCAGTGGGAAAATCAGGGGGAGGGCCGATTATACGCAGTATTTT
CDR3aa: CSGKIRGRADYTQYF
j_gene: TRBJ2-3
v_gene: TRBV20-1
abundance: many
d_gene: NA

CDR3nt: TGTGCCAGCAGCCGCGGGACAGGCATCTCCTACAATGAGCAGTTCTTC
CDR3aa: CASSRGTGISYNEQFF
j_gene: TRBJ2-1
v_gene: TRBV4-2
abundance: many
d_gene: TRBD1

CDR3nt: TGTGCCAGCAGTGATAAAGGGGGACTGAATGAAAAACTGTTTTTT
CDR3aa: CASSDKGGLNEKLFF
j_gene: TRBJ1-4
v_gene: TRBV25-1
abundance: many
d_gene: NA

CDR3nt: TGTGCCAGCAGTGAACCGGGAAACCAAGAGACCCAGTACTTC
CDR3aa: CASSEPGNQETQYF
j_gene: TRBJ2-5
v_gene: TRBV2
abundance: few
d_gene: NA

CDR3nt: TGTGCCACGAAGCGGGAGGGCCTTTACAATGAGCAGTTCTTC
CDR3aa: CATKREGLYNEQFF
j_gene: TRBJ2-1
v_gene: TRBV2
abundance: many
d_gene: TRBD2

CDR3nt: TGTGCCAGCAGCCCCCCCAGGGCATATAGGAGCTCCTACGAGCAGTACTTC
CDR3aa: CASSPPRAYRSSYEQYF
j_gene: TRBJ2-7
v_gene: TRBV11-1
abundance: NA
d_gene: NA

CDR3nt: TGCGCCAGCATCTTTACAGGGACCTACGTGCAGTACTTC
CDR3aa: CASIFTGTYVQYF
j_gene: TRBJ2-7
v_gene: TRBV5-1
abundance: NA
d_gene: NA

CDR3nt: TGTGCCAACTCGGTACGGACAGAAGGGGAGACCCAGTACTTC
CDR3aa: CANSVRTEGETQYF
j_gene: TRBJ2-5
v_gene: TRBV18
abundance: many
d_gene: NA

CDR3nt: TGTGCCAGCAGTGAAGAAGGACAGGGAAAAAGGCACTTC
CDR3aa: CASSEEGQGKRHF
j_gene: TRBJ2-5
v_gene: TRBV6-1
abundance: medium-sized
d_gene: TRBD1

CDR3nt: TGTGCCAGCTCACCACCAGGGACGGGAAACTACGAACAGTACTTC
CDR3aa: CASSPPGTGNYEQYF
j_gene: TRBJ2-7
v_gene: TRBV18
abundance: once
d_gene: NA

CDR3nt: TGTGTCAGCACCCCAGGACTAGCGGAATACGAGCAGTACTTC
CDR3aa: CVSTPGLAEYEQYF
j_gene: TRBJ2-7
v_gene: TRBV6-1
abundance: few
d_gene: TRBD2

CDR3nt: TGTGCCACCCATCTAGAACATCGCTACACCTTC
CDR3aa: CATHLEHRYTF
j_gene: TRBJ1-2
v_gene: TRBV19
abundance: medium-sized
d_gene: NA

CDR3nt: TGTGCCGTACTCGCTAGCAGGCAGAACACCGGGGAGCTGTTTTTT
CDR3aa: CAVLASRQNTGELFF
j_gene: TRBJ2-2
v_gene: TRBV10-3
abundance: many
d_gene: NA

CDR3nt: TGCGCCAGCATTCCTGGACTAGCCCAGTGTAATGAGCAGTTCTTC
CDR3aa: CASIPGLAQCNEQFF
j_gene: TRBJ2-1
v_gene: TRBV10-1
abundance: few
d_gene: TRBD2

CDR3nt: TGCAGCGTTGAAGAGGTCTGGGGCGGGGAGCTGTTTTTT
CDR3aa: CSVEEVWGGELFF
j_gene: TRBJ2-2
v_gene: TRBV29-1
abundance: many
d_gene: NA

CDR3nt: TGTGCCAGCAGTTACTCGACGGGTAACACATTGGGCGAGCAGTACTTC
CDR3aa: CASSYSTGNTLGEQYF
j_gene: TRBJ2-7
v_gene: TRBV6-5
abundance: medium-sized
d_gene: NA

CDR3nt: TGTGCCAGCTCACCCGCGAACGGTGGTGAAGCTTTCTTT
CDR3aa: CASSPANGGEAFF
j_gene: TRBJ1-1
v_gene: TRBV18
abundance: NA
d_gene: NA

CDR3nt: TGTGCCACCAGCCCAGACACCTTTCGAGATCATTACTTC
CDR3aa: CATSPDTFRDHYF
j_gene: TRBJ2-7
v_gene: TRBV15
abundance: few
d_gene: NA

CDR3nt: TGCAGTGCTAGAGGAGGGGGGGCTAGCACAGATACGCAGTATTTT
CDR3aa: CSARGGGASTDTQYF
j_gene: TRBJ2-3
v_gene: TRBV20-1
abundance: many
d_gene: NA

CDR3nt: TGTGCCAGCTCACCTTTGATTCGGGGGAACACTGAAGCTTTCTTT
CDR3aa: CASSPLIRGNTEAFF
j_gene: TRBJ1-1
v_gene: TRBV18
abundance: NA
d_gene: NA

CDR3nt: TGTGCCAGCAGTGAAACGGCAGGGGACTATGGCTACACCTTC
CDR3aa: CASSETAGDYGYTF
j_gene: TRBJ1-2
v_gene: TRBV6-1
abundance: medium-sized
d_gene: NA

CDR3nt: TGCAGTGCTAGTGGCGGGGGGGCCCAAGAGACCCAGTACTTC
CDR3aa: CSASGGGAQETQYF
j_gene: TRBJ2-5
v_gene: TRBV20-1
abundance: NA
d_gene: TRBD2

CDR3nt: TGTGCCAGCTTCGGACAGGCTGGTACCGGGGAGCTGTTTTTT
CDR3aa: CASFGQAGTGELFF
j_gene: TRBJ2-2
v_gene: TRBV19
abundance: many
d_gene: TRBD1

CDR3nt: TGTGCCAGCAGCAGGGGAGTGGGCACAGATACGCAGTATTTT
CDR3aa: CASSRGVGTDTQYF
j_gene: TRBJ2-3
v_gene: TRBV3-1
abundance: NA
d_gene: NA

CDR3nt: TGTGCCAGCAGCACGCTAGGGGCCTCCTATGGCTACACCTTC
CDR3aa: CASSTLGASYGYTF
j_gene: TRBJ1-2
v_gene: TRBV5-5
abundance: many
d_gene: NA

CDR3nt: TGTGCCAGCAGCCCCCTAGACTACGAGCAGTACTTC
CDR3aa: CASSPLDYEQYF
j_gene: TRBJ2-7
v_gene: TRBV7-9
abundance: many
d_gene: NA

CDR3nt: TGTGCCAGCAGCCCGGTCGGGGACAAGCAGTATTTT
CDR3aa: CASSPVGDKQYF
j_gene: TRBJ2-3
v_gene: TRBV7-8
abundance: many
d_gene: NA

CDR3nt: TGCGCCAGCAGCTTGGGGAACGGACAGAGCACAGATACGCAGTATTTT
CDR3aa: CASSLGNGQSTDTQYF
j_gene: TRBJ2-3
v_gene: TRBV5-1
abundance: many
d_gene: NA

CDR3nt: TGTGCCAGCAGGAATCAGGTGGTTGGGCAGTATTTT
CDR3aa: CASRNQVVGQYF
j_gene: TRBJ2-3
v_gene: TRBV11-2
abundance: many
d_gene: NA

CDR3nt: TGTGCCAGCAGTTTAAGAAGGGGAGAGACCCAGTACTTC
CDR3aa: CASSLRRGETQYF
j_gene: TRBJ2-5
v_gene: TRBV27
abundance: few
d_gene: NA

CDR3nt: TGTGCCAGTGGCGAGGCCAAGATTCCCCGATACGAGCAGTACTTC
CDR3aa: CASGEAKIPRYEQYF
j_gene: TRBJ2-7
v_gene: TRBV6-1
abundance: few
d_gene: NA

CDR3nt: TGTGCCAGCTCACCAGCAGGGACCGGGGAGCTGTTTTTT
CDR3aa: CASSPAGTGELFF
j_gene: TRBJ2-2
v_gene: TRBV18
abundance: few
d_gene: NA